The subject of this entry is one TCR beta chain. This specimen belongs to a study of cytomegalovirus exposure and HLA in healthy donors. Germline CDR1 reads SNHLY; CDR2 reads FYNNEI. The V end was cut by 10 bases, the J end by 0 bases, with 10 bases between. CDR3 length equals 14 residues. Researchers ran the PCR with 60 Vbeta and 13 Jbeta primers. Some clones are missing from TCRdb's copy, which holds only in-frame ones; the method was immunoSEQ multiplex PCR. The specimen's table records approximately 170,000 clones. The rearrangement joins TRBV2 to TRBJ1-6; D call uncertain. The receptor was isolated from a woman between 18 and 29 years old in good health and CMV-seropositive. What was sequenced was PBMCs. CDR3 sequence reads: CATSSSSYNSPLHF. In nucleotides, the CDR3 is TGTGCCACCTCCTCGAGCTCCTATAATTCACCCCTCCACTTT.